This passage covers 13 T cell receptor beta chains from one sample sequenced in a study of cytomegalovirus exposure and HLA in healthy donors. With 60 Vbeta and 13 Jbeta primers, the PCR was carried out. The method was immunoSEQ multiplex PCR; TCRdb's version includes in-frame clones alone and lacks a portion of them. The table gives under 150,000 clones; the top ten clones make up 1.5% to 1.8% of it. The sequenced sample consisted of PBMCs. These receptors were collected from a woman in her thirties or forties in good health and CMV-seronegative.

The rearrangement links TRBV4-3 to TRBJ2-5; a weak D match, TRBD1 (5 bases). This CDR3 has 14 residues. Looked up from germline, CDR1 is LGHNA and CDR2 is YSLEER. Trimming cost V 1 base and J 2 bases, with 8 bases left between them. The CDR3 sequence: CASSQVTGQETQYF. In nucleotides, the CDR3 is TGCGCCAGCAGCCAAGTTACAGGTCAAGAGACCCAGTACTTC.

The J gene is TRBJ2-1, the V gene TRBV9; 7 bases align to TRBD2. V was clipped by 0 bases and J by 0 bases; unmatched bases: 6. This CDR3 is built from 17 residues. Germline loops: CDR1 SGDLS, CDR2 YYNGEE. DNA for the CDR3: TGTGCCAGCAGCGTAGACCAGCGGGGTAGCTCCTACAATGAGCAGTTCTTC. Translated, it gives CASSVDQRGSSYNEQFF.

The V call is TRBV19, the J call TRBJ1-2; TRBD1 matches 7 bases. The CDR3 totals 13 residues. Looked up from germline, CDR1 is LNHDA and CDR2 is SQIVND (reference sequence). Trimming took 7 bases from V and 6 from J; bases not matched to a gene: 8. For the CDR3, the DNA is TGTGCCAGTACCCCGACAGGGATGGATGGCTACACCTTC. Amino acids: CASTPTGMDGYTF.

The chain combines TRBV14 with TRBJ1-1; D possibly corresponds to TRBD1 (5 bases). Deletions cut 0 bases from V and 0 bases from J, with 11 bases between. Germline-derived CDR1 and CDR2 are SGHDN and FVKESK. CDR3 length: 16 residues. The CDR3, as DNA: TGTGCCAGCAGCCAAGATCTGGGGGGGGTGAACACTGAAGCTTTCTTT. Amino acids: CASSQDLGGVNTEAFF.

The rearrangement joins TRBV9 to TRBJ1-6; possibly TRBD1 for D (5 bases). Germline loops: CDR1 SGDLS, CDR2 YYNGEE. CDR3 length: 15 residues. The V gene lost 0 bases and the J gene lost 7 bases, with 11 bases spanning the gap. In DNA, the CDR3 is TGTGCCAGCAGCGTAGCCGGACAACTCAATTCACCCCTCCACTTT. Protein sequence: CASSVAGQLNSPLHF. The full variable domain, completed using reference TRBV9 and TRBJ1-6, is DSGVTQTPKHLITATGQRVTLRCSPRSGDLSVYWYQQSLDQGLQFLIQYYNGEERAKGNILERFSAQQFPDLHSELNLSSLELGDSALYFCASSVAGQLNSPLHFGNGTRLTVT.

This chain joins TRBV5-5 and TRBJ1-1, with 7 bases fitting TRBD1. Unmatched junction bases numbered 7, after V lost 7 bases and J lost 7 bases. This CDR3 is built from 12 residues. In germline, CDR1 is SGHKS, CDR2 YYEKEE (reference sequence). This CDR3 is CASGVQGNEAFF. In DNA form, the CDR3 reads TGTGCCAGCGGAGTACAGGGGAATGAAGCTTTCTTT.

The CDR3: CASSFRTSYNEQFF. Written as DNA, the CDR3 is TGTGCCAGCAGCTTCCGGACAAGCTACAATGAGCAGTTCTTC. This chain uses TRBV7-2 with TRBJ2-1; tentatively, D is TRBD1 (5 bases). Germline CDR1 reads SGHTA; CDR2 reads FQGNSA. This CDR3 spans 14 amino acids. V was clipped by 3 bases and J by 3 bases, with 9 bases between them.

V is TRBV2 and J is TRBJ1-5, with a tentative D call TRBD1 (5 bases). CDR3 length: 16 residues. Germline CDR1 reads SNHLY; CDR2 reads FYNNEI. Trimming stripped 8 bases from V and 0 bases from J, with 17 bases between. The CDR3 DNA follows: TGTGCCAGCGAGGACATTCTCAGGGATAGCAATCAGCCCCAGCATTTT. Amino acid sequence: CASEDILRDSNQPQHF.

The DNA for the CDR3 is TGTGCCAGCAGCTTGGACGTCGAGGGCAATCAGCCCCAGCATTTT. As protein: CASSLDVEGNQPQHF. The gene calls are TRBV5-4 and TRBJ1-5; no reliable D call. Germline CDR1 is SGHNT and CDR2 is YYREEE (reference sequence). The CDR3 has 15 residues. Trimming pared 0 bases from V and 2 bases from J, leaving 9 bases between.

The CDR3 nucleotides read TGTGCCAGCGCGCAGGGGGAGGCTCCGGATACGCAGTATTTT. Residues: CASAQGEAPDTQYF. The chain links TRBV9 to TRBJ2-3, with D possibly matching TRBD1 (7 bases). The CDR3 totals 14 residues. The germline V and J ends were trimmed by 7 bases and 6 bases, with 18 bases remaining between them. Germline V gene sequence: CDR1 SGDLS, CDR2 YYNGEE.

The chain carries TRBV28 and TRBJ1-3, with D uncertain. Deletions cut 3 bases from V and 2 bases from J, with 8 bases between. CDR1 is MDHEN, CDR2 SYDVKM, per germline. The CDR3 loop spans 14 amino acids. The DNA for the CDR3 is TGTGCCAGCAGTTTCCCCGGGACTGGAAACACCATATATTTT. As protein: CASSFPGTGNTIYF.

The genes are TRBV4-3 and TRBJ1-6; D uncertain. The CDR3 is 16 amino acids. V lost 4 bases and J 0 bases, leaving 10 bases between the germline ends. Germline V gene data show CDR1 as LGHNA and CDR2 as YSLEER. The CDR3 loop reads CASSPDPGSYNSPLHF. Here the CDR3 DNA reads TGCGCCAGCAGCCCTGACCCGGGCTCCTATAATTCACCCCTCCACTTT.

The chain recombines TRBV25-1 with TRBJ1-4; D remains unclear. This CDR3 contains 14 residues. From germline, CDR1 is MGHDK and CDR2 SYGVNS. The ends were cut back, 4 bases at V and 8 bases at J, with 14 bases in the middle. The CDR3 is CASSGGLGREKLFF. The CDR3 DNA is TGTGCCAGCAGTGGCGGCCTTGGAAGGGAAAAACTGTTTTTT.